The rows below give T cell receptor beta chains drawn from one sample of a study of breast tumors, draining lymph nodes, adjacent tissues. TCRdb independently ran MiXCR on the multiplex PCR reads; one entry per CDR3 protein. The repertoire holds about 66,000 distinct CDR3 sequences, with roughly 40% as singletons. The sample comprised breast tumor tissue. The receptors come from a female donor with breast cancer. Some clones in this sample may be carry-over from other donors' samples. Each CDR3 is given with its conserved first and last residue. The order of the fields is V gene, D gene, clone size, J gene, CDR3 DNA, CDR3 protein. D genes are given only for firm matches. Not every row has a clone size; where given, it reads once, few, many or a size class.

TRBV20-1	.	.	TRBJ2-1	TGCAGTGCTGGGCGGGGCAGGGGAACCTACAATGAGCAGTTCTTC	CSAGRGRGTYNEQFF
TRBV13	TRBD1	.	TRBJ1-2	TGTGCCAGCAGCCCGCGGACAGGGGATGGCTACACCTTC	CASSPRTGDGYTF
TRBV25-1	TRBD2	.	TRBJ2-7	TGTGCCAGCAGTGACGGGACTAGCGGGAGTGGCGAGCAGTACTTC	CASSDGTSGSGEQYF
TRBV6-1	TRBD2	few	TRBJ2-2	TGTGCCAGCAGTGGGACTAGCGGGAGTCAAGCCGGGGAGCTGTTTTTT	CASSGTSGSQAGELFF
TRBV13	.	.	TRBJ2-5	TGTGCCAGCAGCTCTTCTTTCAAAGGGGTAATGGGTCATCCAAACTTC	CASSSSFKGVMGHPNF
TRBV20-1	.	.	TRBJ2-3	TGCAGTGCTAGCAGCTTAAGCGGCACAGATACGCAGTATTTT	CSASSLSGTDTQYF
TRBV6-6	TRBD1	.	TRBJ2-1	TGTGCCAGCAGGGGCCATGGGACAGGGCGATTCAATGAGCAGTTCTTC	CASRGHGTGRFNEQFF
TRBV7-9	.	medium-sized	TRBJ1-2	TGTGCCAGCAGCCGAGGTTTACAATTCTATGGCTACACCTTC	CASSRGLQFYGYTF
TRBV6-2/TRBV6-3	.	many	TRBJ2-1	TGTGCCAGCAGCCTCTTGGGGCGTACACTTCGGAATGAGCAGTTCTTC	CASSLLGRTLRNEQFF
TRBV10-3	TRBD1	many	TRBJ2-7	TGTGCCATCTGGGGTGGACAGGGTTCATACGAGCAGTACTTC	CAIWGGQGSYEQYF
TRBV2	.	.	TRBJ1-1	.	CASSGLMAYEQYFGPGTEAFF
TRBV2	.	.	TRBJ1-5	TGTGCCAGCATCCCGAACTACAGTAGCAATCAGCCCCAGCATTTT	CASIPNYSSNQPQHF
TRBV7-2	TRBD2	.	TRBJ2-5	TGTGCCAGCAGCTCTAGACTAGCGGGGGGGCGAGAGACCCAGTACTTC	CASSSRLAGGRETQYF
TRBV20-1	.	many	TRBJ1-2	TGCATTTGCCCTGGGGAGGGGAACTATGGCTACACCTTC	CICPGEGNYGYTF
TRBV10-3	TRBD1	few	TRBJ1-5	TGTGCCATCACCCCGAGCAGGGACAGGGGTTATTACGAGCATTTT	CAITPSRDRGYYEHF
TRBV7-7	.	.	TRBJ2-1	TGTGCTAGCAGCTTAGACAGGGACTATGAGCAGTTCTTC	CASSLDRDYEQFF
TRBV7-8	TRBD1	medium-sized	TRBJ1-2	TGTGCCAGCAGCTTAGCGCTGGGACAGGGGAACTATGGCTACACCTTC	CASSLALGQGNYGYTF
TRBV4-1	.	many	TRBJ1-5	TGCGCCAGCAGCCAATATCAAGCTAGCAATCAGCCCCAGCATTTT	CASSQYQASNQPQHF
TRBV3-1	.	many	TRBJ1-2	TGTGCCAGCAGCCAAGGTGGGTCGGGTGGCTACACCTTC	CASSQGGSGGYTF